These 18 T cell receptor beta chains came from one sample sequenced in a study of blood T cell repertoires in COVID-19 (dated by TCRdb to 2020 to 2021). The library came from the immunoSEQ multiplex PCR assay. Sourced from immuneACCESS, this table was stored by TCRdb with only in-frame sequences that have V and J called. A share of the clones is absent; for the studies checked, an unresolved V gene accounts for under half, and the remainder has no known explanation. Here the sample has fewer than 200,000 clones; 80% occur a single time. The ten largest clones add up to about 6.9% of the sample. Sequencing was carried out using peripheral blood. The receptors originated from a man in his fifties or sixties with acute or convalescent COVID-19.

This chain uses TRBV5-5 with TRBJ2-5; 7 nucleotides match TRBD2. The length of the CDR3 is 16 residues. V trimming: 2 bases; J trimming: 1 base; junction bases outside the gene matches: 8. Looked up from germline, CDR1 is SGHKS and CDR2 is YYEKEE (reference sequence). The CDR3 region has the DNA TGTGCCAGCAGCTTTTCCCCAGCGGGGAGCCAAGAGACCCAGTACTTC. Its protein product is CASSFSPAGSQETQYF.

The gene calls are TRBV1 and TRBJ2-7; TRBD2 reflects the table's D call only, with no check against the DNA. TRBV1 is a pseudogene. The CDR3 consists of 19 residues. The DNA of the CDR3 is TGCACCAGCAGCCAAGGTCCCCTAGCGGGAGGAATTCTACGCTACGAGCAGTACTTC. Amino acids: CTSSQGPLAGGILRYEQYF.

The chain uses TRBV27 and TRBJ2-1; D is possibly TRBD2 (5 bases). Germline V gives CDR1 MNHEY, CDR2 SMNVEV (reference sequence). The CDR3 is made up of 13 amino acids. The V and J ends lost 6 bases and 2 bases respectively, with 8 bases between them. The CDR3 sequence is CASRAGTYNEQFF. For the CDR3, the DNA is TGTGCCAGCAGAGCCGGGACCTACAATGAGCAGTTCTTC.

The chain combines TRBV9 with TRBJ2-3; 9 positions match TRBD2. V dropped 0 bases and J dropped 5; count of bases not matched to a gene: 10. Germline CDR1 reads SGDLS; CDR2 reads YYNGEE. The CDR3 contains 17 residues. The CDR3 nucleotides read TGTGCCAGCAGCGTAGATCCAGCGGGAGGCTCGTTAGATACGCAGTATTTT. Its translation: CASSVDPAGGSLDTQYF.

The chain carries TRBV5-1 and TRBJ1-2, with TRBD1 identical over 10 bases. This CDR3 is built from 17 residues. CDR1 and CDR2 (germline): SGHRS, YFSETQ. Trimming removed 0 bases from V and 3 bases from J; junction bases left unmatched: 8. CDR3 in amino acids: CASSLATRQGADYGYTF. The CDR3, as DNA: TGCGCCAGCAGCTTGGCCACCAGACAGGGGGCAGACTATGGCTACACCTTC.

Only a few counts were recorded for this clone. The chain is built from TRBV19 and TRBJ2-4; 7 bases line up with TRBD1. With V trimmed by 5 bases and J by 1 base, 2 bases remained unmatched. CDR3 length: 14 residues. Germline values: CDR1 LNHDA, CDR2 SQIVND (reference sequence). CDR3 sequence reads: CASSQGDAKNIQYF. The DNA for the CDR3 is TGTGCCAGTAGTCAGGGGGACGCCAAAAACATTCAGTACTTC.

The V gene is TRBV4-1, the J gene TRBJ2-6; 9 bases agree with TRBD1. Per the germline V gene, CDR1 is MGHRA and CDR2 is YSYEKL. The CDR3 has 19 amino acids. V gave up 5 bases and J gave up 0 bases; unmatched junction bases: 11. CDR3 region: CASSYRTGVINSGANVLTF. In nucleotides, the CDR3 is TGCGCCAGCAGCTACCGGACAGGGGTGATCAACTCTGGGGCCAACGTCCTGACTTTC.

The genes are TRBV4-2 and TRBJ2-7; 9 positions match TRBD1. Germline V gives CDR1 LGHNA, CDR2 YNFKEQ. This CDR3 has 16 amino acids. V shed 2 bases, J shed 1 base, and the junction held 6 bases outside the gene matches. The CDR3 is CASSQPTGGRSYEQYF. The CDR3 DNA sequence: TGTGCCAGCAGCCAACCGACAGGGGGTAGGTCCTACGAGCAGTACTTC.

The V gene is TRBV5-5, the J gene TRBJ1-5, with a weak D call TRBD1 (6 bases). The CDR3 spans 14 residues. The ends were cut back, 0 bases at V and 8 bases at J, with 12 bases in the middle. Germline loops: CDR1 SGHKS, CDR2 YYEKEE (reference sequence). The CDR3: CASSLGGHYEPQHF. The CDR3 DNA reads TGTGCCAGCAGCTTGGGGGGGCATTACGAGCCCCAGCATTTT. Full variable domain (remainder filled in from reference TRBV5-5 and TRBJ1-5): DAGVTQSPTHLIKTRGQQVTLRCSPISGHKSVSWYQQVLGQGPQFIFQYYEKEERGRGNFPDRFSARQFPNYSSELNVNALLLGDSALYLCASSLGGHYEPQHFGDGTRLSIL.

The V call is TRBV27, the J call TRBJ2-1; TRBD1 agrees at 9 bases. CDR1 MNHEY and CDR2 SMNVEV come from the germline V gene (reference sequence). The CDR3 sequence is 15 residues long. J gave up 1 base and V 6 bases, and 4 bases lay outside the gene matches. The CDR3 reads CASRYRGPSYNEQFF. For the CDR3, the DNA is TGTGCCAGCAGGTACAGGGGGCCTTCCTACAATGAGCAGTTCTTC.

As DNA, the CDR3 is TGTGCCAGCAGTGACAGGGCTAATGAGCAGTTCTTC. This gives the protein CASSDRANEQFF. The chain recombines TRBV6-1 with TRBJ2-1; possible D gene TRBD1, 5 bases. The CDR3 runs 12 residues. The germline V gene encodes CDR1 MNHNS and CDR2 SASEGT. V was trimmed by 3 bases and J by 7 bases, leaving 7 bases between them.

V usage is TRBV20-1 and J usage is TRBJ2-1; weak D call: TRBD1 (5 bases). The V and J ends lost 6 bases and 8 bases respectively, with 8 bases between them. Germline V CDR1 and CDR2: DFQATT, SNEGSKA (reference sequence). The CDR3 sequence is 10 residues long. Written as DNA, the CDR3 is TGCAGTGCGCGCAGGGATGAGCAGTTCTTC. Amino acids: CSARRDEQFF.

J is TRBJ2-3 and V is TRBV7-9; possibly TRBD1 for D (5 bases). Trimming removed 3 bases from V and 1 base from J, with 11 bases in between. CDR3 size: 15 residues. Germline V lookup: CDR1 SEHNR, CDR2 FQNEAQ (reference sequence). CDR3 nucleotide sequence: TGTGCCAGCAGCTTCCCTTTAGGGGGCACAGATACGCAGTATTTT. Its protein is CASSFPLGGTDTQYF.

The V call is TRBV6-5, the J call TRBJ1-5, with D maybe TRBD1 (6 bases). V lost 6 bases, J lost 5 bases, and 17 bases lay in between. The CDR3 sequence is 15 residues long. Germline CDR1 MNHEY, CDR2 SVGAGI. The CDR3 protein is CASRPQGKHYQPQHF. The CDR3 DNA reads as TGTGCCAGCAGGCCACAGGGTAAACACTATCAGCCCCAGCATTTT.

Points on this clone: One junction end does not reproduce the germline sequence, and a read error may be involved. This chain joins TRBV7-7 and TRBJ2-1; 7 bases are a match to TRBD2. There are 17 residues in the CDR3. The germline CDR1 and CDR2 sequences are SSHAT and FNYEAQ (reference sequence). The CDR3 DNA reads TGTGCTAGCAGCTTAGCCCCATTGGGGGGGTATCCCAATGAGCAGTTCTTC. Translating it yields CASSLAPLGGYPNEQFF.

The gene calls are TRBV16 and TRBJ1-5; D possibly corresponds to TRBD1 (6 bases). CDR1 KGHSY and CDR2 FQNENV come from the germline V gene. The CDR3 loop spans 17 amino acids. V was cut by 7 bases and J by 5 bases, with 24 bases left in between. This chain's CDR3 is CASTKWGRGLSDQPQHF. For the CDR3, the DNA is TGTGCCAGCACCAAATGGGGGCGGGGGCTGAGTGATCAGCCCCAGCATTTT.

The genes are TRBV9 and TRBJ2-7; maybe TRBD2 (5 bases). Trimming left V 0 bases short and J 3 bases short, with 16 bases between. CDR1 and CDR2 from the germline V gene are SGDLS and YYNGEE. This CDR3 spans 16 amino acids. Here the CDR3 reads CASSVAKASGIYEQYF. CDR3 coding DNA: TGTGCCAGCAGCGTAGCTAAAGCGTCGGGAATCTACGAGCAGTACTTC.

The J gene is TRBJ2-4, the V gene TRBV2, with D possibly matching TRBD2 (6 bases). The CDR3 covers 16 residues. Germline values: CDR1 SNHLY, CDR2 FYNNEI. The V end was cut by 2 bases, the J end by 2 bases, with 13 bases between. The CDR3 here is CASSERREIPKNIQYF. The CDR3, as DNA: TGTGCCAGCAGTGAAAGGAGGGAGATTCCCAAAAACATTCAGTACTTC.